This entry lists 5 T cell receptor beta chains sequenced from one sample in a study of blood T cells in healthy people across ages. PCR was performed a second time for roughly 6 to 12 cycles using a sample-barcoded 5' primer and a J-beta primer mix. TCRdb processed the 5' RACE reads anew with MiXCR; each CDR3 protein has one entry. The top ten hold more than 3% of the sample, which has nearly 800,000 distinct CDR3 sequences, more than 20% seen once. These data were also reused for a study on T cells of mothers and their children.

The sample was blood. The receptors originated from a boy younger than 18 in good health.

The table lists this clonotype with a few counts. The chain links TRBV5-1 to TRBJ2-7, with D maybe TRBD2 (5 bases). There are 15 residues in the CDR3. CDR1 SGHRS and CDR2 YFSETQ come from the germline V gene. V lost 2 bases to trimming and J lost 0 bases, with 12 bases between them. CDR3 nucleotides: TGCGCCAGCAGCTTTTTGAGGGAGAGCTCCTACGAGCAGTACTTC. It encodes CASSFLRESSYEQYF.

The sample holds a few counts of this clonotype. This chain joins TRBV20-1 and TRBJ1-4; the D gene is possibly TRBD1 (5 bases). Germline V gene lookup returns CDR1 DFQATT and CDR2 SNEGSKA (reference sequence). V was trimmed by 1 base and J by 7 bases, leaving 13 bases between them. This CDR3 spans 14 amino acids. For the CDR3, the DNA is TGCAGTGCTAGAGGGGCAGGGAGAGGTGAAAAACTGTTTTTT. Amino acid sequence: CSARGAGRGEKLFF.

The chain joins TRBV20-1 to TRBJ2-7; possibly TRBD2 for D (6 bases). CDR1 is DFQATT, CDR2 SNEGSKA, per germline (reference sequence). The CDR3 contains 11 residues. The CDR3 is CSSEREYEQYF. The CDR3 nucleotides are TGCAGCTCGGAACGGGAGTACGAGCAGTACTTC.

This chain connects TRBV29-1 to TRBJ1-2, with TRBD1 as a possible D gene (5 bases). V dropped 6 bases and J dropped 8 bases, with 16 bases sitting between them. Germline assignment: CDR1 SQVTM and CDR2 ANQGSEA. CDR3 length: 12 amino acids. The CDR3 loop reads CSVPGPRGGYTF. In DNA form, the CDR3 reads TGCAGCGTACCGGGACCGCGGGGAGGCTACACCTTC.

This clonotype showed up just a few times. CDR3 protein: CASSLRGQPNNEQFF. As DNA, the CDR3 is TGTGCCAGCAGCTTAAGAGGCCAGCCAAACAATGAGCAGTTCTTC. The J gene is TRBJ2-1, the V gene TRBV7-2; D is undetermined. The CDR3 is 15 amino acids. Germline CDR1 and CDR2: SGHTA and FQGNSA. Deletions cut 2 bases from V and 5 bases from J, with 13 bases between.